The clone carrying this T cell receptor (beta chain) was seen a handful of times. The antigen remains undetermined. Time point denoted: week 23, last vaccination. Vaccination used 300 ug of mutant IDH1 20-mer peptide per dose, with topical imiquimod. Each tumor in the donors was a new WHO grade 3 or 4 astrocytoma, IDH1-mutant and ATRX-lost. The entry originates in a study of a mutant IDH1 vaccine in newly diagnosed glioma. The overall study: The treated population exhibited a male proportion of roughly 60%, a female proportion of 37.5%, and a mean age of around 40 years. Findings and caveats of the study: A vaccine-induced immune response developed in about 94% of the patients. Changes in the top peripheral T cell clonotypes seemingly had no bearing on pseudoprogression.

Trimming cost V 1 base and J 11 bases, with 11 bases left between them. The CDR3 consists of 12 residues. The germline V gene encodes CDR1 SGHDN and CDR2 FVKESK. Sequencing was performed with immunoSEQ multiplex PCR; in TCRdb, only in-frame clones are kept and a portion is missing. The repertoire has approximately 70,000 clones, about 87% of them found once; the top ten carry 10% to 15%. This receptor was obtained from a man between 18 and 35 years old with glioma. Sequenced here: PBMCs, sampled from a glioma patient whose treatment included an IDH1 peptide vaccine. J is TRBJ1-1 and V is TRBV14, with TRBD1 as a possible D gene (6 bases). This CDR3 is CASSQAGTTAFF. The CDR3 DNA follows: TGTGCCAGCAGCCAAGCCGGGACAACCGCTTTCTTT. The complete variable domain, with remaining parts taken from reference TRBV14 and TRBJ1-1, reads EAGVTQFPSHSVIEKGQTVTLRCDPISGHDNLYWYRRVMGKEIKFLLHFVKESKQDESGMPNNRFLAERTGGTYSTLKVQPAELEDSGVYFCASSQAGTTAFFGQGTRLTVV.